This T cell receptor (beta chain) was obtained from a study of T cell responses to AZD1222 COVID-19 vaccine. Study-level findings and limits: Repertoire collection took place solely once the T cell response had peaked. Among those given AZD1222, only 6 or 7 were seropositive at baseline.

Measured with immunoSEQ multiplex PCR; TCRdb has only the in-frame clones, and not every one. This repertoire shows approximately 150,000 clones, around 90% found once; its top ten account for roughly 4.5%. The germline gives CDR1 MGHRA, CDR2 YSYEKL. V lost 1 base and J 4 bases, leaving 14 bases between the germline ends. The CDR3 totals 16 residues. In the case of this clone: Its cognate antigen is unknown.

The sequenced sample was peripheral blood, obtained on day 0 of MenACWY control vaccination. This TCR was sampled from an adult in good health. The genes are TRBV4-1 and TRBJ1-3; maybe TRBD1 (5 bases). CDR3 region: CASSQVLAGFGNTIYF. Written as DNA, the CDR3 is TGCGCCAGCAGCCAAGTCCTCGCAGGGTTCGGAAACACCATATATTTT.